This T cell receptor (beta chain) was observed in a study of blood T cells in healthy people across ages (dated by TCRdb to about 2015). With respect to the entire study: Template switching captured roughly one uniquely barcoded TCR beta cDNA molecule per two T cells in model experiments. To track age-related changes in TCR beta repertoire diversity, the study relied on deep sequencing normalized with unique cDNA molecular identifiers. To avoid experimental bias, donors of different ages were randomly spread across the sequencing lanes. For two donors (one aged 18 to 30 and one aged 80 or older), the study analyzed two additional independent replicas of 1 million unique cDNA reads from the same blood draw. The donors were divided into four age groups: young (average around 16 years), middle-aged (approximately 39), aged (approximately 59) and long-lived (about 79).

The donors were some 36 Caucasian individuals from Russia, aged roughly 6 to 90 years, who were systemically healthy. Each donor gave 8 to 10 milliliters of peripheral blood, collected into EDTA-treated Vacutainer tubes. Ficoll-Paque density-gradient centrifugation was used to isolate PBMCs, with at least 7 million per sample. Trizol reagent was used to extract total RNA from PBMCs, with at least 5.5 micrograms per sample. For every donor, flow cytometry on a PBMC aliquot measured the percentage of naive CD45RAhigh/CD27high T cells. As to this clonotype: Its antigen is currently not known. No much larger clonotype is one base removed from it; base qualities were not supplied.

To prepare the library, 5' RACE was applied. The sample was run on an Illumina HiSeq 2500. A second PCR of roughly 6 to 11 cycles was run with a J-beta primer mix and a sample-barcoded 5' primer. Each TCR beta cDNA molecule received a unique molecular identifier from a template-switch 5' adaptor carrying 12 random nucleotides. Each sample yielded at least 3 million CDR3-containing paired-end reads. First-strand cDNA was synthesized from all RNA with the Mint cDNA synthesis kit, primed by a TRBC-specific oligonucleotide. After uracil-DNA glycosylase treatment, a first 18-cycle PCR used universal primers M1SS and BC2_uni_R on all cDNA. Per the authors' processing: For normalization, 1 million high-quality reads were randomly selected from each sample, with every read carrying a distinct molecular identifier. Reads sharing molecular identifiers were discarded rather than binned into consensus sequences. CDR3 identification, clonotype clustering and error correction used MiTCR with a Q25 quality threshold and the strictest error-elimination algorithm. A nonparametric unseen species model with Euler transformation was used to estimate lower-bound total TCR beta diversity. TCRdb took the public reads, trimmed them with fastp at Q25, ran MiXCR for clone calling and kept in-frame beta chains. Duplicate CDR3 protein sequences are folded into a single record with the most common DNA and genes. None of the V and J calls come from the authors' own analysis; TCRdb made them. The sample table shows roughly 730,000 distinct CDR3 sequences, and roughly 56% are seen once. The leading ten clones occupy about a quarter of the sample.

What the authors observed across the whole study: Observed TCR beta diversity per million T cells fell roughly linearly with age, and a significant reduction was already apparent by age roughly 40. The CMV infection status of donors was not known, potentially confounding age-related changes in expanded clonotypes. Observed TCR beta diversity correlated strongly with the percentage of naive T cells measured by flow cytometry. Compared with the aged group, the long-lived group had more naive CD4+ T cells, fewer expanded clones and increased TCR diversity, suggesting age selection. Because profiling used bulk unsorted PBMCs, naive and antigen-experienced compartments could not be compared conclusively. Estimates of total diversity from one million sequenced T cells were regarded as lower bounds and underestimates.

CDR3 length: 13 amino acids, cysteine to phenylalanine. Here the CDR3 DNA is all that survives: 39 bases in frame from base 1. In the germline V gene (reference sequence), CDR1 corresponds to LGHDT and CDR2 to YNNKEL. The TCR originated in a man in his forties in good health. Recombination linked TRBV3-1 to TRBJ2-7, with TRBD2 perhaps the D gene, on 6 matching bases. The J call is uncertain, as TRBJ2-5 better fits the DNA end. Sequenced sample: blood. The CDR3 amino acid sequence is: CASRFASDQTQYF. DNA sequence: TGTGCCAGCAGATTTGCTAGCGATCAGACCCAGTACTTC.